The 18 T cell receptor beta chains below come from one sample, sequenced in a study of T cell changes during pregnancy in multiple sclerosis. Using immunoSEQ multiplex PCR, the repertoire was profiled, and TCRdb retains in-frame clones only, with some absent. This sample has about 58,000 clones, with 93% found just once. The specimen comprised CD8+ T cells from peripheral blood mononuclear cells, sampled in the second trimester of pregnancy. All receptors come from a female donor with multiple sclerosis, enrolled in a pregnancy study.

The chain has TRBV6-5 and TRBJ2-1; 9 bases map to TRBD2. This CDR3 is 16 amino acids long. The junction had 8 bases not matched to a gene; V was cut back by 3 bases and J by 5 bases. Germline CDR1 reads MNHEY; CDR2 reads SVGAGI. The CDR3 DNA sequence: TGTGCCAGCAGTTATGTGGCGGGGGGGCGAAACAATGAGCAGTTCTTC. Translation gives CASSYVAGGRNNEQFF.

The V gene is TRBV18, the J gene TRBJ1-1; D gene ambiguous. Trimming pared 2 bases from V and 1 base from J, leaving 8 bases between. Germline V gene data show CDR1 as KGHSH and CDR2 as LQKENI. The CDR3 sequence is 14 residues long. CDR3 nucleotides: TGTGCCAGCTCACCATATTTTAAGAACACTGAAGCTTTCTTT. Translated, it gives CASSPYFKNTEAFF. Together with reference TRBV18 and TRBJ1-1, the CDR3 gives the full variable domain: NAGVMQNPRHLVRRRGQEARLRCSPMKGHSHVYWYRQLPEEGLKFMVYLQKENIIDESGMPKERFSAEFPKEGPSILRIQQVVRGDSAAYFCASSPYFKNTEAFFGQGTRLTVV.

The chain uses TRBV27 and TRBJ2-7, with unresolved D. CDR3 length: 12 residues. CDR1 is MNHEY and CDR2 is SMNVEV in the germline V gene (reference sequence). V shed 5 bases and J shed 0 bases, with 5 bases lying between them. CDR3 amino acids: CASSASSYEQYF. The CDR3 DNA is TGTGCCAGCAGTGCCAGCTCCTACGAGCAGTACTTC.

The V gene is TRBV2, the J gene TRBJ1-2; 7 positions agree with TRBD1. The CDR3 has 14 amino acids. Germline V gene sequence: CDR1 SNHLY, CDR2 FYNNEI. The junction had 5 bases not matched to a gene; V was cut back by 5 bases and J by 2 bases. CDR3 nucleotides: TGTGCCAGCAGTTCGGGACAGTTAAACTATGGCTACACCTTC. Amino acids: CASSSGQLNYGYTF.

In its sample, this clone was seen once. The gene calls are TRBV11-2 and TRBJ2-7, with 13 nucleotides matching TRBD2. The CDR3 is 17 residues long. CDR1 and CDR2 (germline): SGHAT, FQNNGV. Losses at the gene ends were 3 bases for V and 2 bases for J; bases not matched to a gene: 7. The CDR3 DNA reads TGTGCCAGCAGCTTGACTAGCGGGAGGCACACCCCCTACGAGCAGTACTTC. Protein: CASSLTSGRHTPYEQYF.

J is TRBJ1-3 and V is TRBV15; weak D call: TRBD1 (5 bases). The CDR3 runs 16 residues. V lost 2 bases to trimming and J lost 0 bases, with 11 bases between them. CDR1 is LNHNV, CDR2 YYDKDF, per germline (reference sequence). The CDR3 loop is CATSRPWRGSGNTIYF. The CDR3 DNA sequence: TGTGCCACCAGCAGACCCTGGAGGGGCTCTGGAAACACCATATATTTT. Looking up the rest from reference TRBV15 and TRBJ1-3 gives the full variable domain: DAMVIQNPRYQVTQFGKPVTLSCSQTLNHNVMYWYQQKSSQAPKLLFHYYDKDFNNEADTPDNFQSRRPNTSFCFLDIRSPGLGDTAMYLCATSRPWRGSGNTIYFGEGSWLTVV.

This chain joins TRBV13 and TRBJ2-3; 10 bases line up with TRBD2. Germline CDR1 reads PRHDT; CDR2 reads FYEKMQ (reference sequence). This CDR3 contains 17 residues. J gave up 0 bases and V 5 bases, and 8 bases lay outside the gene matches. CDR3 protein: CASSPAASGSSTDTQYF. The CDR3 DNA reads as TGTGCCAGCAGCCCCGCGGCTAGCGGGAGTAGCACAGATACGCAGTATTTT.

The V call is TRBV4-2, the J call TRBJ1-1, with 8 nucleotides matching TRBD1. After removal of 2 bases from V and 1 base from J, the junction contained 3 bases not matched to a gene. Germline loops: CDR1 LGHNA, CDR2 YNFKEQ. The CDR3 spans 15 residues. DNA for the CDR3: TGTGCCAGCAGCCAATCCCAGGGGGCGAACACTGAAGCTTTCTTT. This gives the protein CASSQSQGANTEAFF.

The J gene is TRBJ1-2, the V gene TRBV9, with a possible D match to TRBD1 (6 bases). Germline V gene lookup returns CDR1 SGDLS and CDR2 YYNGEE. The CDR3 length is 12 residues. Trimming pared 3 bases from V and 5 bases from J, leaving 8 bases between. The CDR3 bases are TGTGCCAGCAGCGACAGGGTATATGGCTACACCTTC. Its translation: CASSDRVYGYTF.

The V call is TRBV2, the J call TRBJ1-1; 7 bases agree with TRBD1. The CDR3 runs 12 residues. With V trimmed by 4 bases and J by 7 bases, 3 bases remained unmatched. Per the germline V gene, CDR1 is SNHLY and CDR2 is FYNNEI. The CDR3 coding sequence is TGTGCCAGCAGTGCATGGGACAGTGAAGCTTTCTTT. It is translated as CASSAWDSEAFF. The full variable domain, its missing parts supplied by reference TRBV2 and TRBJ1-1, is EPEVTQTPSHQVTQMGQEVILRCVPISNHLYFYWYRQILGQKVEFLVSFYNNEISEKSEIFDDQFSVERPDGSNFTLKIRSTKLEDSAMYFCASSAWDSEAFFGQGTRLTVV.

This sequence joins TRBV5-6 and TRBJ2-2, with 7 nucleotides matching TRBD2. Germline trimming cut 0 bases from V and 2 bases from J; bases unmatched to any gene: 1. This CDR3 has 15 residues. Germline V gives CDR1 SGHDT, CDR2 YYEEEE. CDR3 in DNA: TGTGCCAGCAGCTTGGGAGCGGGAAACACCGGGGAGCTGTTTTTT. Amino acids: CASSLGAGNTGELFF.

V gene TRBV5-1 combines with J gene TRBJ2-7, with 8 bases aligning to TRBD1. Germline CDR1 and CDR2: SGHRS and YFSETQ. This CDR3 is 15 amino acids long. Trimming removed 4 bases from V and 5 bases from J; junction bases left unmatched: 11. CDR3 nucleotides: TGCGCCAGCAGCCCATGGACAGGGATGATACACGAGCAGTACTTC. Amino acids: CASSPWTGMIHEQYF.

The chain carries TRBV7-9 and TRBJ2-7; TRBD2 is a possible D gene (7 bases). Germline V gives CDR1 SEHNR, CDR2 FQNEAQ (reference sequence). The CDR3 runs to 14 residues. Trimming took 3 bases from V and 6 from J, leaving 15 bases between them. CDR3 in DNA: TGTGCCAGCAGCTTGAGGGGGGGCGCAACCGAGCAGTACTTC. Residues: CASSLRGGATEQYF.

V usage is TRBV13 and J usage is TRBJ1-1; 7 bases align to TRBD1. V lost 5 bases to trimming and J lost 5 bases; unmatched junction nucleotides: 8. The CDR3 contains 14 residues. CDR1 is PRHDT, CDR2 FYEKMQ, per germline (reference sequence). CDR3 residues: CASSVRQGRTEAFF. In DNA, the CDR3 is TGTGCCAGCAGCGTACGACAGGGAAGGACTGAAGCTTTCTTT. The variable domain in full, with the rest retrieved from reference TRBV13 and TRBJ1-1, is AAGVIQSPRHLIKEKRETATLKCYPIPRHDTVYWYQQGPGQDPQFLISFYEKMQSDKGSIPDRFSAQQFSDYHSELNMSSLELGDSALYFCASSVRQGRTEAFFGQGTRLTVV.

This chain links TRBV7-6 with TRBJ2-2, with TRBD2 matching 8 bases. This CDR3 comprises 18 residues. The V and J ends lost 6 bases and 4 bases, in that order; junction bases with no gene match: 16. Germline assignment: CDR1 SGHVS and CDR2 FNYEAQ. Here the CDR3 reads CASSRNYGGRLSTGELFF. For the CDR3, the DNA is TGTGCCAGCAGTAGAAACTATGGCGGGAGGCTAAGCACCGGGGAGCTGTTTTTT.

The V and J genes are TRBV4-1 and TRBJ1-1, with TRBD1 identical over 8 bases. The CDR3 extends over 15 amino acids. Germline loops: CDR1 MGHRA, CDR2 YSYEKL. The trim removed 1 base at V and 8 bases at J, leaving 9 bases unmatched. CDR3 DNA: TGCGCCAGCAGCCAAGTACAGGGGGGTATTTCGGAAGCTTTCTTT. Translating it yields CASSQVQGGISEAFF.

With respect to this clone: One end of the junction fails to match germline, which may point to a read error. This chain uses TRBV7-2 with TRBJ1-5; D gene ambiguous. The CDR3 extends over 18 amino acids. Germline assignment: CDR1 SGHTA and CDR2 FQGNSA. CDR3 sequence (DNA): TGTGCCAGCAGCCTAGCAAGCGGAGACGTTTATAGCAATCAGCCCCAGCATTTT. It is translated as CASSLASGDVYSNQPQHF.

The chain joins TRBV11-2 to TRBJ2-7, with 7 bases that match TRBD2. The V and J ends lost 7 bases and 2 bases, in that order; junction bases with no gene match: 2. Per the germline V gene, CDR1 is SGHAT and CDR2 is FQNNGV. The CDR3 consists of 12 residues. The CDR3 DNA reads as TGTGCCAGCAATCGGGGGGCCTACGAGCAGTACTTC. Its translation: CASNRGAYEQYF.